This T cell receptor (beta chain) was obtained from a study of cytomegalovirus exposure and HLA in healthy donors. In germline, CDR1 is SGHTA, CDR2 FQGTGA. The CDR3 length is 15 residues. The PCR contained 60 Vbeta and 13 Jbeta primers. Assay: immunoSEQ multiplex PCR; the TCRdb copy retains only in-frame clones and omits some. This table holds approximately 190,000 clones, roughly 80% found once. This clone was seen only a few times. Its antigen is currently unknown. Regarding the study as a whole: A later analysis revealed that TCR association rates differed between HLA loci, peaking at DRB1 and bottoming out at HLA-C.

Material: PBMCs. The chain has TRBV7-3 and TRBJ2-5; D perhaps matches TRBD2 (5 bases). The J call may be mistaken, given a closer DNA end match to TRBJ2-7. This TCR was recovered from a man aged 35 to 55 in good health and CMV-seropositive. CDR3 DNA sequence: TGTGCCAGCAGCCCTTCTGACGGGGACTCCTACGAGCAGTACTTC. Translating it yields CASSPSDGDSYEQYF.